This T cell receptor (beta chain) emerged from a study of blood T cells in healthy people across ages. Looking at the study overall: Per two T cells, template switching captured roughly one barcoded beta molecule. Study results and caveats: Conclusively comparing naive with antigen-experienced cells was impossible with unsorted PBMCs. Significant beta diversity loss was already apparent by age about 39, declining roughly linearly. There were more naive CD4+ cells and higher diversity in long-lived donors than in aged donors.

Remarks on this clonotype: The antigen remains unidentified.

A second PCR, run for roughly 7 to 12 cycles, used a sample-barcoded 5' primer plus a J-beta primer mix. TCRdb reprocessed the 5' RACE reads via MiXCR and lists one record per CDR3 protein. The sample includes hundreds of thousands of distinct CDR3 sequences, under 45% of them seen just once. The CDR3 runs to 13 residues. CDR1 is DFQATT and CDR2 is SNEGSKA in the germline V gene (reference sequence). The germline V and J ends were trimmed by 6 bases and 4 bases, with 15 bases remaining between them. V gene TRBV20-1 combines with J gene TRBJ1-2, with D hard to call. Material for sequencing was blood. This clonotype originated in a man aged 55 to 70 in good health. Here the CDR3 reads CSAVGLGGYGYTF. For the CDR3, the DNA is TGCAGTGCGGTAGGGTTGGGAGGCTATGGCTACACCTTC.